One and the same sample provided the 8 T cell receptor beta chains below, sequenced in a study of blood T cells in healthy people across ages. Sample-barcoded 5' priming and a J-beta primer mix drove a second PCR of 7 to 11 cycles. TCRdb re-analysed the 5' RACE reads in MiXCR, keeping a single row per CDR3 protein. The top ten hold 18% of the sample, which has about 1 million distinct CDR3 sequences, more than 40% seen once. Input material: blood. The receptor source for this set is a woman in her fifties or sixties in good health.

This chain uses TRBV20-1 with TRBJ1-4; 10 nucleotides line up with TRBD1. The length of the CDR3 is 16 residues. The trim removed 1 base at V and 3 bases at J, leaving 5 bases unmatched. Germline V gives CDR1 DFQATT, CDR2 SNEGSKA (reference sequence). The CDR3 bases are TGCAGTGCTAGAGGGGGGACAGGGGCCCCTAATGAAAAACTGTTTTTT. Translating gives CSARGGTGAPNEKLFF.

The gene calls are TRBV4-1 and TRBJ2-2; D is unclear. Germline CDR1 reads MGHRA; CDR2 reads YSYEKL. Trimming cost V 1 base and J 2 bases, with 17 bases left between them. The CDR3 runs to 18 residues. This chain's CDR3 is CASSQVSLPGVNTGELFF. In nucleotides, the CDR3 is TGCGCCAGCAGCCAAGTTTCGTTACCAGGCGTTAACACCGGGGAGCTGTTTTTT.

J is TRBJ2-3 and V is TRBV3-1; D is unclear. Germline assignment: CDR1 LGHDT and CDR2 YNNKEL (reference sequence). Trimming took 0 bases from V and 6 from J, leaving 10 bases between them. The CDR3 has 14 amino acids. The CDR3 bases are TGTGCCAGCAGCCAAGATACGGGTTTGGATACGCAGTATTTT. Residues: CASSQDTGLDTQYF.

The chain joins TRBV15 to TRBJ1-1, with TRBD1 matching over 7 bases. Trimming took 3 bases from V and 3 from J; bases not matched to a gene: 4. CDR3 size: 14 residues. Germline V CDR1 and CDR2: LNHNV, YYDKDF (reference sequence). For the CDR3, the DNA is TGTGCCACCAGCAGGGAGACAGGGCACACTGAAGCTTTCTTT. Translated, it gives CATSRETGHTEAFF.

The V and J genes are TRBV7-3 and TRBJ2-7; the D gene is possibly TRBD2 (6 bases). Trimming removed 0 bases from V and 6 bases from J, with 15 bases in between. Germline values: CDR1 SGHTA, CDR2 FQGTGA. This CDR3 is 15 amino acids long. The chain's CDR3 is CASSLTWGDVGEQYF. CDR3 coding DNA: TGTGCCAGCAGCTTAACATGGGGGGATGTCGGCGAGCAGTACTTC.

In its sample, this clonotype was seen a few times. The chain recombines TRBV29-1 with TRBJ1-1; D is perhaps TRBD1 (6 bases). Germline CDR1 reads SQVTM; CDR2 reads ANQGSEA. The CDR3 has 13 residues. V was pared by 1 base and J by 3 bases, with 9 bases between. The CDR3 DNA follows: TGCAGCGTTGAAGGTCAGGGGCACACTGAAGCTTTCTTT. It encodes CSVEGQGHTEAFF.

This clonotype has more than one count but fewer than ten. For the CDR3, the DNA is TGCAGCGTTGTGGACAGCAACACCGGGGAGCTGTTTTTT. The encoded protein is CSVVDSNTGELFF. The chain is built from TRBV29-1 and TRBJ2-2; possibly TRBD1 for D (6 bases). The CDR3 length is 13 residues. CDR1 is SQVTM and CDR2 is ANQGSEA in the germline V gene. V shed 4 bases and J shed 2 bases, with 8 bases lying between them.

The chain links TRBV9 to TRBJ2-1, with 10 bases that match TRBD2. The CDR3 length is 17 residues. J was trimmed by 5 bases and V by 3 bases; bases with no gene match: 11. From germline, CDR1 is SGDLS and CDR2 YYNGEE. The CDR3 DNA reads TGTGCCAGCAGCGGAATCCCGGGACTAGCGACCAACAATGAGCAGTTCTTC. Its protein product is CASSGIPGLATNNEQFF.